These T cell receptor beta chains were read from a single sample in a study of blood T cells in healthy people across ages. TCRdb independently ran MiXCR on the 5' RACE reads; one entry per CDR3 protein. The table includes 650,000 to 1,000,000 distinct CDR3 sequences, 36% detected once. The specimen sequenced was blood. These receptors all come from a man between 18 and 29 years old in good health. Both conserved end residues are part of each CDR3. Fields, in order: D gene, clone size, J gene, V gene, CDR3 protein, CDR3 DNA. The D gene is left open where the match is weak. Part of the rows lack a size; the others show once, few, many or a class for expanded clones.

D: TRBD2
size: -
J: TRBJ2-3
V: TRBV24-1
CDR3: CATSDSLAGGPDTQYF
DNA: TGTGCCACCAGTGATTCCTTAGCGGGGGGGCCCGATACGCAGTATTTT

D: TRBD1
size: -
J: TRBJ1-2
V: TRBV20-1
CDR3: CSTGTESNYGYTF
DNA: TGCAGCACCGGGACAGAGAGTAACTATGGCTACACCTTC

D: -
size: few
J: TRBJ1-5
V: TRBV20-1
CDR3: CSARDRVPNQPQHF
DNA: TGCAGTGCTAGAGACCGGGTCCCCAATCAGCCCCAGCATTTT

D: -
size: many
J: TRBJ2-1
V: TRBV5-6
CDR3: CASSLSGDYNEQFF
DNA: TGTGCCAGCAGCCTGTCAGGGGACTACAATGAGCAGTTCTTC

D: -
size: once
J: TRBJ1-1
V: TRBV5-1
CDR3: CASSLEWTANEAFF
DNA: TGCGCCAGCAGCTTGGAGTGGACGGCAAATGAAGCTTTCTTT

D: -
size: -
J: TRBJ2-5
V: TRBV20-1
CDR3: CSAIITGEGTQYF
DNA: TGCAGTGCTATAATTACAGGGGAGGGGACCCAGTACTTC

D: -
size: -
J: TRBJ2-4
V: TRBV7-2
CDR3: CASSPGRAEKNIQYF
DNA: TGTGCCAGCAGCCCCGGGCGAGCGGAGAAAAACATTCAGTACTTC

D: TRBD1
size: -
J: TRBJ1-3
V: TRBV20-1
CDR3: CSDSTGTGCGNTIYF
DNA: TGCAGTGACTCGACTGGGACAGGCTGTGGAAACACCATATATTTT

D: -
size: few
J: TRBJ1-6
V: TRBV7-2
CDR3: CASSVSGDSPLHF
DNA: TGTGCCAGCAGCGTCTCAGGGGACTCACCCCTCCACTTT

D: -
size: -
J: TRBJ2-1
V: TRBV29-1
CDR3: CSVAPIADPGYNEQFF
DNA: TGCAGCGTTGCCCCTATAGCGGACCCTGGCTACAATGAGCAGTTCTTC

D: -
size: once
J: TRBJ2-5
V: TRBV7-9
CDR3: CANSSYLTGNEQYF
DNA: TGTGCCAACAGCTCTTACCTGACTGGGAATGAGCAGTACTTC

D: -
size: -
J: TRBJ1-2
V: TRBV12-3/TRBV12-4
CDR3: CASSLEGERGSYTF
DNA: TGTGCCAGCAGTTTAGAGGGGGAAAGGGGAAGCTACACCTTC

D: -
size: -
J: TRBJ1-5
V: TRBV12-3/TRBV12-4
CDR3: CASSLEGYYQPQHF
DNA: TGTGCCAGCAGTTTAGAGGGTTACTATCAGCCCCAGCATTTT

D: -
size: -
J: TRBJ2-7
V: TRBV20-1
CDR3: CSARGQGSDYEQYF
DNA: TGCAGTGCTAGAGGCCAGGGGTCGGACTACGAGCAGTACTTC

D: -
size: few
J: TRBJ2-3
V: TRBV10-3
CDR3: CAISNARGEDTQYF
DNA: TGTGCCATCAGCAATGCCAGAGGGGAAGATACGCAGTATTTT

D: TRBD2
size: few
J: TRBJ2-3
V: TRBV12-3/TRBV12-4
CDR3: CASSSQSGGGADTQYF
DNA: TGTGCCAGCAGTTCTCAAAGCGGGGGAGGGGCAGATACGCAGTATTTT

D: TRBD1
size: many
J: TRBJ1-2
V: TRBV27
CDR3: CASSLAGTGGGYTF
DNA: TGTGCCAGCAGTTTAGCCGGGACAGGGGGTGGCTACACCTTC

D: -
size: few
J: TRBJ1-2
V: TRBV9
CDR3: CASSVAAGPTGGYTF
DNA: TGTGCCAGCAGCGTAGCCGCAGGGCCGACGGGGGGCTACACCTTC

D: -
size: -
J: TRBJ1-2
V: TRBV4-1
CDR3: CASSQDQEWDYGYTF
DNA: TGCGCCAGCAGCCAAGATCAGGAGTGGGACTATGGCTACACCTTC

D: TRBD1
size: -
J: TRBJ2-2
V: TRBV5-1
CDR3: CASSYRGANTGELFF
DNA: TGCGCCAGCAGCTACAGGGGTGCGAACACCGGGGAGCTGTTTTTT

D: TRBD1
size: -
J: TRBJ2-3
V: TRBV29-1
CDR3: CSVVRGTGLPTDTQYF
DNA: TGCAGCGTTGTTAGGGGGACAGGGTTGCCCACAGATACGCAGTATTTT

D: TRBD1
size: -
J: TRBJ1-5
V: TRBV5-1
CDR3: CASSPYPTGVNQPQHF
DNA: TGCGCCAGCAGCCCTTACCCCACAGGGGTGAATCAGCCCCAGCATTTT

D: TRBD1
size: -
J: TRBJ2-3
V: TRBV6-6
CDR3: CASSSTGMRTDTQYF
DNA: TGTGCCAGCAGCTCGACAGGGATGAGGACAGATACGCAGTATTTT